Included here is one TCR beta chain sequence, with context. The antigen is not known. The sample originates from a study of identical twins. Study-level points and caveats: Models came in too low on out-of-frame TCR alpha sharing in monozygotic twins.

TCRdb analysed the 5' RACE reads with MiXCR anew, one entry per CDR3 protein. Counted here are roughly 1,500,000 distinct CDR3 sequences, roughly 35% occurring once; the ten biggest clones make up under 0.35%. Sequences were obtained from cord blood. This clonotype was sampled from a newborn girl in good health.

In DNA form, the CDR3 reads TGTGCCAGCTCACAGGTCTGGGTTGGGGCCAACGTCCTGACTTTC. Encoded protein: CASSQVWVGANVLTF. This chain uses TRBV18 with TRBJ2-6; D gene unclear. Per germline, CDR1 KGHSH and CDR2 LQKENI. Trimming stripped 4 bases from V and 3 bases from J, with 10 bases between. This CDR3 spans 15 amino acids.